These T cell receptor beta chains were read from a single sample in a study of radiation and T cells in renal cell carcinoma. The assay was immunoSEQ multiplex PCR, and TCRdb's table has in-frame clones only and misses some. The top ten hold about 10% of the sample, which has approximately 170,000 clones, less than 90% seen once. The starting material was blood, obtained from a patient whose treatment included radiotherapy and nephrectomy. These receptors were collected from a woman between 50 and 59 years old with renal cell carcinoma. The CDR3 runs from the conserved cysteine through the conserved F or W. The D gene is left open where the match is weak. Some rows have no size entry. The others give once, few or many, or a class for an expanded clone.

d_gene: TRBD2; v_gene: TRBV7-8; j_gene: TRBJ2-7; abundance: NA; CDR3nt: TGTGCCAGCAGCTTACGTGGCGGGGGGCGGATCTACGAGCAGTACTTC; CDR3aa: CASSLRGGGRIYEQYF
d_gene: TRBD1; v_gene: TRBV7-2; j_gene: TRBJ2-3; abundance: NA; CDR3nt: TGTGCCAGCAGCAGATACCGGGACAGCGGCACAGATACGCAGTATTTT; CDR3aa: CASSRYRDSGTDTQYF
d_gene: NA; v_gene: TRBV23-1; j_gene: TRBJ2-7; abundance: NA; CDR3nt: TGCGCCAGCAGTCAACCCGGGACATGCTCCTACGAGCAGTACTTC; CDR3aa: CASSQPGTCSYEQYF
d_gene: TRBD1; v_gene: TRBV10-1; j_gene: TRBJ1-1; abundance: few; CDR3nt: TGCGCCAGCAGTGCCGAGGACAGGGACGAAGCAACTTTCTTT; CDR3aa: CASSAEDRDEATFF
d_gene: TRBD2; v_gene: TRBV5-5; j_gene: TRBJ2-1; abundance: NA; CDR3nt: TGTGCCAGCAGCTTTTCTAGCGGAACTTACAATGAGCAGTTCTTC; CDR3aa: CASSFSSGTYNEQFF
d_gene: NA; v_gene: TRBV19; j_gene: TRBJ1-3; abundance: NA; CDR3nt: TGTGCCAGTAGCTTCGGGGAGTCTGGAAACACCATATATTTT; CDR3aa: CASSFGESGNTIYF
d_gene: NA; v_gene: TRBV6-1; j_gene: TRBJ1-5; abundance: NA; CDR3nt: TGTGCCAGCAGTGACGGACGGTCGGCATATCAGCCCCAGCATTTT; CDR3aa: CASSDGRSAYQPQHF
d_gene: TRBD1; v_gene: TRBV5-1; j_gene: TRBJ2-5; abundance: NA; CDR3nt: TGCGCCAGCAGATACGGGACAGTTAGGTCCCAAGAGACCCAGTACTTC; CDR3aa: CASRYGTVRSQETQYF
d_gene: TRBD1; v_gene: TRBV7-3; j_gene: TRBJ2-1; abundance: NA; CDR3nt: TGTGCCAGCAGCAGCACTCCGGGACAGGGCTACAATGAGCAGTTCTTC; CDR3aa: CASSSTPGQGYNEQFF
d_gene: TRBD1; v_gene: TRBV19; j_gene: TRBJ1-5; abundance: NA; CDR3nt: TGTGCCAGTAGCTGGACAGGGCGAGAAGGGAATCAGCCCCAGCATTTT; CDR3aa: CASSWTGREGNQPQHF